The T cell receptor beta chain described here comes from a study of cytomegalovirus exposure and HLA in healthy donors. Study-level results: TCR sequences were mostly rare, though some public TCRs occurred in many donors. The authors listed over 150 TCR beta chains as cytomegalovirus-associated. Researchers reported that a few CMV-associated chains were confirmed in vitro as CMV antigen-specific.

There are 12 residues in the CDR3. Looked up from germline, CDR1 is SNHLY and CDR2 is FYNNEI. To note about this clone: The antigen remains unidentified. An end of the junction does not agree with germline; a read error may underlie this.

PCR primers comprised 60 Vbeta and 13 Jbeta primers. Using immunoSEQ multiplex PCR, the repertoire was profiled, and TCRdb retains in-frame clones only, with some absent. The sample features approximately 77,000 clones, with about 4.6% in its top ten. The receptor was isolated from a man younger than 45 in good health and CMV-seronegative. V and J are TRBV2 and TRBJ1-5, with D unclear. The sample taken for sequencing was PBMCs. The DNA for the CDR3 is TGTGCCAGCAGTGAAAACCTGGAGGGAATGGAATTT. Amino acids: CASSENLEGMEF.